These 5 T cell receptor beta chains came from one sample sequenced in a study of blood T cell repertoires in COVID-19. Produced via immunoSEQ multiplex PCR; TCRdb's table is partial and in-frame only. Of 70,000 to 85,000 clones listed, around 90% are singletons. The sequenced sample was peripheral blood. The source of these receptors is a woman in her 50s with active or convalescent COVID-19.

The rearrangement joins TRBV6-5 to TRBJ1-2, with 12 bases that match TRBD1. This CDR3 has 14 residues. Germline loops: CDR1 MNHEY, CDR2 SVGAGI. After removal of 5 bases from V and 6 bases from J, the junction contained 4 bases not matched to a gene. The CDR3 reads CASSPGQGANGYTF. Here the CDR3 DNA reads TGTGCCAGCAGTCCGGGACAGGGGGCAAATGGCTACACCTTC.

J is TRBJ2-1 and V is TRBV2; possible D gene TRBD2, 7 bases. Germline V gene data show CDR1 as SNHLY and CDR2 as FYNNEI. The CDR3 is made up of 14 amino acids. V was cut by 1 base and J by 9 bases, with 13 bases left in between. The CDR3 protein is CASSEVRGGGEQFF. The CDR3 DNA sequence: TGTGCCAGCAGTGAAGTACGGGGAGGGGGTGAGCAGTTCTTC.

The V call is TRBV27, the J call TRBJ2-1; TRBD2 matches 7 bases. The CDR3 covers 17 residues. Unmatched junction bases numbered 18, after V lost 5 bases and J lost 8 bases. Germline-derived CDR1 and CDR2 are MNHEY and SMNVEV (reference sequence). The CDR3 sequence: CASSPFPLAGVVYEQFF. The CDR3 DNA reads as TGTGCCAGCAGTCCCTTTCCCTTGGCGGGGGTTGTCTATGAGCAGTTCTTC.

The rearrangement uses TRBV19 and TRBJ2-3; 9 bases line up with TRBD1. The CDR3 covers 15 residues. With V trimmed by 5 bases and J by 3 bases, 6 bases remained unmatched. Germline CDR1 LNHDA, CDR2 SQIVND (reference sequence). CDR3: CASSETGGITDTQYF. DNA for the CDR3: TGTGCCAGTAGTGAAACAGGGGGCATTACAGATACGCAGTATTTT.

This clone has a single count. The CDR3 DNA sequence: TGCGCCAGCAGCTCTAGCGGGGGGATTCTCGAGCAGTACTTC. The encoded protein is CASSSSGGILEQYF. The chain uses TRBV5-1 and TRBJ2-7, with 11 bases fitting TRBD2. The length of the CDR3 is 14 residues. V lost 3 bases, J lost 6 bases, and 5 bases stayed unmatched. Germline loops: CDR1 SGHRS, CDR2 YFSETQ. The complete variable domain, with remaining parts taken from reference TRBV5-1 and TRBJ2-7, reads KAGVTQTPRYLIKTRGQQVTLSCSPISGHRSVSWYQQTPGQGLQFLFEYFSETQRNKGNFPGRFSGRQFSNSRSEMNVSTLELGDSALYLCASSSSGGILEQYFGPGTRLTVT.